These T cell receptor beta chains were read from a single sample in a study of T-cell memory formation after mild COVID-19. TCRdb re-called the 5' RACE reads through MiXCR, storing one row per CDR3 protein. Here the sample spans under 650,000 distinct CDR3 sequences, 18% being singletons. The sample consisted of PBMCs or a T cell subset sorted from them (not recorded which). The receptors shown here come from an adult woman who had mild COVID-19 (a few samples of this study predate the infection). Cell type and time point are not known. The CDR3 runs from the conserved cysteine through the conserved F or W.

v_call: TRBV6-1; j_call: TRBJ1-5; cdr3_aa: CASRESPNSNQPQHF
v_call: TRBV20-1; j_call: TRBJ1-1; cdr3_aa: CSAARYRGTEAFF
v_call: TRBV27; j_call: TRBJ2-7; cdr3_aa: CASRPGQSSYEQYF
v_call: TRBV7-9; j_call: TRBJ2-2; cdr3_aa: CASSFIGNTGELFF
v_call: TRBV27; j_call: TRBJ2-6; cdr3_aa: CASSLRNSGANVLTF
v_call: TRBV7-2; j_call: TRBJ1-5; cdr3_aa: CASSLVRDRDQPQHF
v_call: TRBV12-3/TRBV12-4; j_call: TRBJ1-5; cdr3_aa: CASSPPGQGASQPQHF
v_call: TRBV7-9; j_call: TRBJ2-1; cdr3_aa: CASSSTPGLAGEQFF
v_call: TRBV5-1; j_call: TRBJ2-7; cdr3_aa: CASSLVGGGPPNEQYF
v_call: TRBV29-1; j_call: TRBJ2-3; cdr3_aa: CSVERGWLVTDTQYF
v_call: TRBV5-4; j_call: TRBJ2-7; cdr3_aa: CASSLVDRAAEQYF
v_call: TRBV2; j_call: TRBJ2-5; cdr3_aa: CASKARYIETQYF
v_call: TRBV9; j_call: TRBJ2-7; cdr3_aa: CASSTRDRGTYEQYF
v_call: TRBV3-1; j_call: TRBJ2-3; cdr3_aa: CASSQDPRGDLTDTQYF
v_call: TRBV12-3/TRBV12-4; j_call: TRBJ1-1; cdr3_aa: CASTTGQGSDEAFF
v_call: TRBV4-1; j_call: TRBJ2-7; cdr3_aa: CASGLTSGAYEQYF
v_call: TRBV15; j_call: TRBJ2-3; cdr3_aa: CATSRSGTSRDTQYF
v_call: TRBV7-6; j_call: TRBJ2-5; cdr3_aa: CASSWRGETQYF
v_call: TRBV6-2/TRBV6-3; j_call: TRBJ2-7; cdr3_aa: CASGDVSSYEQYF
v_call: TRBV10-1; j_call: TRBJ1-2; cdr3_aa: CASILQRF
v_call: TRBV12-3/TRBV12-4; j_call: TRBJ1-1; cdr3_aa: CASSLNRGWGGPEAFF
v_call: TRBV27; j_call: TRBJ1-2; cdr3_aa: CASRNAQGGSYGYTF
v_call: TRBV28; j_call: TRBJ2-7; cdr3_aa: CASSLLNREQYF
v_call: TRBV11-2; j_call: TRBJ2-7; cdr3_aa: CASSSLRGRGDEQYF
v_call: TRBV3-1; j_call: TRBJ2-3; cdr3_aa: CASSQGTSGTDTQYF
v_call: TRBV7-3; j_call: TRBJ1-1; cdr3_aa: CASSDRGNTEAFF
v_call: TRBV7-8; j_call: TRBJ1-1; cdr3_aa: CASSVFPPGPRDTEAFF
v_call: TRBV7-9; j_call: TRBJ2-1; cdr3_aa: CAGSPGLGHNEQFF
v_call: TRBV24-1; j_call: TRBJ2-1; cdr3_aa: CASASSYNEQFF
v_call: TRBV12-3/TRBV12-4; j_call: TRBJ2-1; cdr3_aa: CASRQGFGGEQFF
v_call: TRBV4-2; j_call: TRBJ2-7; cdr3_aa: CASSQGLGEQYF
v_call: TRBV6-2/TRBV6-3; j_call: TRBJ2-1; cdr3_aa: CASSYSSSEQFF
v_call: TRBV9; j_call: TRBJ2-4; cdr3_aa: CASSPGLGGNIQYF
v_call: TRBV12-3/TRBV12-4; j_call: TRBJ2-7; cdr3_aa: CASSLALVREKDEQYF
v_call: TRBV7-9; j_call: TRBJ2-3; cdr3_aa: CASSLGLRPTGGDTQYF
v_call: TRBV7-3; j_call: TRBJ2-3; cdr3_aa: CASSSGGPAGDTQYF
v_call: TRBV3-1; j_call: TRBJ1-2; cdr3_aa: CASSHGPPMEGYTF
v_call: TRBV24-1; j_call: TRBJ2-3; cdr3_aa: CATRPRQATDTQYF
v_call: TRBV7-9; j_call: TRBJ2-1; cdr3_aa: CASSSSETGYNEQFF
v_call: TRBV10-2; j_call: TRBJ2-7; cdr3_aa: CASKGTGGRPDEQYF
v_call: TRBV9; j_call: TRBJ2-1; cdr3_aa: CASSAGLAGDNEQFF